This record covers a single T cell receptor (beta chain). Its target antigen remains unknown. Qualities for individual bases were not recorded, and no much larger clone is one base off. The CDR3 regions of human TCRbeta chains were analyzed by immunosequencing. The original pipeline was this. TCRs in the repertoires were compared against a reference library of SARS-CoV-2-specific TCRs that had been generated with the MIRA antigen-specificity platform. Breadth meant the fraction of unique TCRs that were SARS-CoV-2-associated, whereas depth meant the fraction of total T cells that were SARS-CoV-2-associated. Using the MIRA data, every spike-specific TCR was mapped to the spike region that the TCR reacted to and assigned to either a CD4 or a CD8 class. Log10-transformed breadth and depth values were compared by one-way ANOVA with Sidak's multiple comparisons tests. Sourced from immuneACCESS, this table was stored by TCRdb with only in-frame sequences that have V and J called. A share of the clones is absent; for the studies checked, an unresolved V gene accounts for under half, and the remainder has no known explanation. V, J and clone size reflect that table, while D and trimming were determined from the DNA. This sample comprises over 150,000 clones, around nine tenths of them detected only once. The ten largest clones add up to approximately 1.6% of the sample.

The data stem from a study of T cell responses to AZD1222 COVID-19 vaccine (dated by TCRdb to the early 2020s). Regarding the complete study: AZD1222 recipients whose second dose came at about 4 weeks and those whose second dose came at about 12 weeks were combined into one group, since spike-specific TCR depth and breadth did not differ between the two schedules. A total of roughly 240 trial participants underwent TCR sequencing, of whom some 210 received two doses of AZD1222 and around 25 received two doses of the MenACWY control vaccine. Trial participants were enrolled by age into 18-55, 56-69 and 70-plus year subgroups, with around 150, 28 and 57 TCR-sequenced participants respectively.

The paper as a whole reports these results and caveats: After two AZD1222 doses, both the breadth and the depth of spike-specific TCRs were significantly higher than at day 0 and than in MenACWY recipients. Only six AZD1222 recipients were SARS-CoV-2 seropositive at baseline, limiting conclusions about previously exposed vaccinees. No day 14 peak-response samples were available, so repertoires were characterized only after the peak T cell response. Nearly half of unique spike-specific TCRs reportedly recognized epitopes outside regions mutated in the B.1.351 and B.1.1.7 variants. Participants were mostly white British, with more females than males. The authors suggested clonal diversity may have been underestimated. The 56-69-year group was small, and its depth increase did not reach significance, likely because of low power. The vaccine-associated CD4 TCRs covered the entire spike protein, and the dominant responses fell in regions 160-218 and 743-854.

Looking up the germline V gene (reference sequence) yields CDR1 LNHDA and CDR2 SQIVND. Relative to germline, V is 3 bases shorter and J is 2 bases shorter, with 8 bases between their ends. The CDR3 holds 14 amino acids from the cysteine to the phenylalanine. The sequence is cut down to CDR3 DNA, 42 bases in frame from base 1. The time point label for this specimen denotes: baseline before first vaccination. Vaccinee samples were obtained from the UK trials COV001 and COV002, which included a single-blind randomized controlled phase 2/3 trial of AZD1222 (ChAdOx1 nCoV-19) in healthy adults. For TCRbeta chain sequencing, PBMC samples were collected from trial participants at day 0 and at day 28 after the second dose.

This sequence originates from an adult in good health. The chain joins TRBV19 to TRBJ1-3; confidence is insufficient to name the D gene. Sequenced material: peripheral blood, taken on day 0 of AZD1222 vaccination. Here is the DNA: TGTGCCAGTAGTATGGGGAGTGCTGGAAACACCATATATTTT. It is translated as CASSMGSAGNTIYF.